One sample yielded the 19 T cell receptor beta chains listed below, sequenced in a study of cytomegalovirus exposure and HLA in healthy donors. This PCR relied on a set of 60 Vbeta primers and 13 Jbeta primers. Using immunoSEQ multiplex PCR, the repertoire was profiled, and TCRdb retains in-frame clones only, with some absent. The sample comprises 140,000 to 150,000 clones, roughly 82% of which are singletons, and less than 4% rests with the top ten. Sequenced input: PBMCs. Receptor source: a male donor in good health and CMV-seronegative.

V usage is TRBV27 and J usage is TRBJ2-1, with D perhaps TRBD2 (5 bases). CDR1 MNHEY and CDR2 SMNVEV come from the germline V gene (reference sequence). The CDR3 is made up of 14 amino acids. The V end was cut by 1 base, the J end by 5 bases, with 9 bases between. This CDR3 is CASSLFTGNNEQFF. The CDR3 DNA follows: TGTGCCAGCAGTTTATTCACCGGGAACAATGAGCAGTTCTTC.

The chain is built from TRBV6-5 and TRBJ1-4; D gene uncertain. CDR1 is MNHEY, CDR2 SVGAGI, per germline. The CDR3 spans 16 residues. Trimming took off 2 bases at V and 1 base at J, with 11 bases between the two ends. The CDR3 spells CASSYSFTVTNEKLFF. CDR3 DNA: TGTGCCAGCAGTTACAGTTTTACAGTAACTAATGAAAAACTGTTTTTT.

The chain combines TRBV10-3 with TRBJ1-4; the D gene is possibly TRBD1 (6 bases). V was clipped by 2 bases and J by 2 bases, with 21 bases between them. This CDR3 is 19 amino acids long. Germline CDR1 and CDR2: ENHRY and SYGVKD. The CDR3 spells CAISEGGGRWEWTNEKLFF. The CDR3 DNA sequence: TGTGCCATCAGTGAGGGCGGGGGCCGTTGGGAATGGACTAATGAAAAACTGTTTTTT.

V usage is TRBV9 and J usage is TRBJ2-1, with 10 positions matching TRBD2. CDR3 length: 15 residues. With V trimmed by 4 bases and J by 7 bases, 8 bases remained unmatched. The germline V gene encodes CDR1 SGDLS and CDR2 YYNGEE. The CDR3 region is CASSNSGGSSNEQFF. The CDR3 DNA reads TGTGCCAGCAGCAATAGCGGGGGGTCATCAAATGAGCAGTTCTTC.

The chain recombines TRBV28 with TRBJ2-5; possible D gene TRBD1, 5 bases. CDR1 and CDR2 (germline): MDHEN, SYDVKM. This CDR3 is built from 14 residues. Trimming shortened V by 2 bases and J by 3 bases, and 10 bases separated the two germline ends. CDR3 DNA sequence: TGTGCCAGCAGTTTACCTTACAGGAAAGAGACCCAGTACTTC. This gives the protein CASSLPYRKETQYF.

In regard to this clone: One junction end disagrees with the germline gene, perhaps due to a read error. The chain is built from TRBV20-1 and TRBJ2-7; D perhaps matches TRBD2 (5 bases). The V gene's germline CDR1 is DFQATT and CDR2 SNEGSKA (reference sequence). This CDR3 is built from 11 residues. In nucleotides, the CDR3 is TGCAGTGCTAGGAGGGCTTACGGGCAGTACTTC. Translated, it gives CSARRAYGQYF.

This chain uses TRBV19 with TRBJ1-5, with 9 positions matching TRBD1. With 6 bases clipped from V and 5 bases from J, the junction kept 5 bases outside the gene matches. CDR3 length: 14 residues. CDR1 and CDR2 from the germline V gene are LNHDA and SQIVND (reference sequence). The CDR3, as DNA: TGTGCCAGTAGACCTTACAGGGGGCATCAGCCCCAGCATTTT. It encodes CASRPYRGHQPQHF.

This clone was observed once. J is TRBJ1-5 and V is TRBV5-1, with TRBD1 identical over 12 bases. V gave up 2 bases and J gave up 3 bases; unmatched junction bases: 3. CDR3 length equals 16 residues. The germline V gene has CDR1 SGHRS and CDR2 YFSETQ. The CDR3 protein is CASSLPGQGANQPQHF. In DNA form, the CDR3 reads TGCGCCAGCAGCTTACCGGGACAGGGGGCCAATCAGCCCCAGCATTTT.

This chain links TRBV7-2 with TRBJ2-7; 7 nucleotides align to TRBD2. The V segment lost 0 bases and the J segment 3 bases; nucleotides outside the gene matches: 2. The CDR3 has 14 amino acids. Germline assignment: CDR1 SGHTA and CDR2 FQGNSA. CDR3 sequence: CASSLAREVYEQYF. CDR3 nucleotide sequence: TGTGCCAGCAGCTTAGCCCGGGAGGTCTACGAGCAGTACTTC.

This clone was picked up one time. V and J are TRBV6-5 and TRBJ1-2; 7 bases are a match to TRBD1. This CDR3 has 14 amino acids. V was pared by 0 bases and J by 5 bases, with 3 bases of the junction left unmatched. Per the germline V gene, CDR1 is MNHEY and CDR2 is SVGAGI. The CDR3 region is CASSYSGRGYGYTF. CDR3 coding DNA: TGTGCCAGCAGTTACTCAGGCAGGGGGTATGGCTACACCTTC.

The rearrangement uses TRBV5-1 and TRBJ2-7, with D unresolved. The CDR3 totals 13 residues. V was trimmed by 0 bases and J by 2 bases, leaving 6 bases between them. CDR1 and CDR2 from the germline V gene are SGHRS and YFSETQ. In DNA form, the CDR3 reads TGCGCCAGCAGCTTGGGTATAACCTACGAGCAGTACTTC. This codes for CASSLGITYEQYF. Full variable domain (remainder filled in from reference TRBV5-1 and TRBJ2-7): KAGVTQTPRYLIKTRGQQVTLSCSPISGHRSVSWYQQTPGQGLQFLFEYFSETQRNKGNFPGRFSGRQFSNSRSEMNVSTLELGDSALYLCASSLGITYEQYFGPGTRLTVT.

The chain is built from TRBV28 and TRBJ2-7; 11 positions match TRBD1. Germline V CDR1 and CDR2: MDHEN, SYDVKM. CDR3 length: 15 amino acids. With 2 bases clipped from V and 7 bases from J, the junction kept 7 bases outside the gene matches. The DNA for the CDR3 is TGTGCCAGCAGTTTAGGTGGACAGGGGGCGCGAGAGCAGTACTTC. Its translation: CASSLGGQGAREQYF.

This clone was detected only once. J is TRBJ1-4 and V is TRBV6-5; no clear D gene. V lost 8 bases, J lost 3 bases, and 13 bases lay in between. This CDR3 region has 14 residues. Germline CDR1 is MNHEY and CDR2 is SVGAGI. CDR3 region: CASPRKTANEKLFF. The CDR3 DNA is TGTGCCAGCCCGAGGAAGACGGCTAATGAAAAACTGTTTTTT.

The rearrangement uses TRBV7-2 and TRBJ2-3; no definite D call. Germline lookup yields CDR1 SGHTA and CDR2 FQGNSA. This CDR3 comprises 13 residues. With 2 bases removed from V and 2 bases from J, the gap between germline ends came to 5 bases. The CDR3 sequence is CASSLLLTDTQYF. CDR3 bases: TGTGCCAGCAGCTTACTTCTCACAGATACGCAGTATTTT. Filled out from reference TRBV7-2 and TRBJ2-3, the complete variable domain reads GAGVSQSPSNKVTEKGKDVELRCDPISGHTALYWYRQSLGQGLEFLIYFQGNSAPDKSGLPSDRFSAERTGGSVSTLTIQRTQQEDSAVYLCASSLLLTDTQYFGPGTRLTVL.

This clone turned up a few times. V gene TRBV5-6 combines with J gene TRBJ2-7, with a weak D call TRBD2 (5 bases). This CDR3 is built from 15 residues. With 5 bases removed from V and 0 bases from J, the gap between germline ends came to 15 bases. Germline V gives CDR1 SGHDT, CDR2 YYEEEE. The CDR3 DNA reads TGTGCCAGCAGTTGGACTCCACGGAGCTCCTACGAGCAGTACTTC. Amino acids: CASSWTPRSSYEQYF. Together with reference TRBV5-6 and TRBJ2-7, the CDR3 gives the full variable domain: DAGVTQSPTHLIKTRGQQVTLRCSPKSGHDTVSWYQQALGQGPQFIFQYYEEEERQRGNFPDRFSGHQFPNYSSELNVNALLLGDSALYLCASSWTPRSSYEQYFGPGTRLTVT.

V is TRBV7-2 and J is TRBJ1-1; D is unclear. The germline V and J ends were trimmed by 2 bases and 7 bases, with 5 bases remaining between them. In germline, CDR1 is SGHTA, CDR2 FQGNSA. The CDR3 has 11 amino acids. The CDR3 loop reads CASSLYREAFF. CDR3 DNA: TGTGCCAGCAGCTTATATCGTGAAGCTTTCTTT. Full variable domain (missing parts from reference TRBV7-2 and TRBJ1-1): GAGVSQSPSNKVTEKGKDVELRCDPISGHTALYWYRQSLGQGLEFLIYFQGNSAPDKSGLPSDRFSAERTGGSVSTLTIQRTQQEDSAVYLCASSLYREAFFGQGTRLTVV.

V is TRBV6-4 and J is TRBJ2-2, with TRBD1 matching over 8 bases. V shed 0 bases and J 6 bases; nucleotides not matched to a gene: 3. Germline lookup yields CDR1 MRHNA and CDR2 SNTAGT. The CDR3 length is 15 residues. The CDR3 coding sequence is TGTGCCAGCAGTGACTCTCGACAGGGGCCCGGGGAGCTGTTTTTT. This encodes CASSDSRQGPGELFF.

The J gene is TRBJ2-2, the V gene TRBV2; 7 bases match TRBD1. The CDR3 contains 18 residues. V shed 3 bases, J shed 0 bases, and the junction held 10 bases outside the gene matches. Germline-derived CDR1 and CDR2 are SNHLY and FYNNEI. This CDR3 is CASSDGVHRGANTGELFF. The CDR3 DNA is TGTGCCAGCAGTGATGGGGTCCACAGGGGTGCGAACACCGGGGAGCTGTTTTTT.

J is TRBJ1-1 and V is TRBV2; 7 nucleotides align to TRBD1. Losses at the gene ends were 4 bases for V and 4 bases for J; bases not matched to a gene: 3. The CDR3 loop spans 13 amino acids. The germline V gene has CDR1 SNHLY and CDR2 FYNNEI. The CDR3 spells CASSGQGSTEAFF. DNA of the CDR3: TGTGCCAGCAGTGGACAGGGATCCACTGAAGCTTTCTTT. Full variable domain (remainder filled in from reference TRBV2 and TRBJ1-1): EPEVTQTPSHQVTQMGQEVILRCVPISNHLYFYWYRQILGQKVEFLVSFYNNEISEKSEIFDDQFSVERPDGSNFTLKIRSTKLEDSAMYFCASSGQGSTEAFFGQGTRLTVV.